The entry below describes one T cell receptor (beta chain). Its antigen is currently unknown. These data belong to a study of graft-versus-host responses after intestinal transplantation. Study-wide background: Anti-thymocyte globulin served as induction for all recipients, who then took tacrolimus and steroids for about 3 years.

Trimming removed 2 bases at V and 3 bases at J, with 17 bases between. The CDR3 has 16 residues. Per the germline V gene, CDR1 is SGHTA and CDR2 is FQGNSA. Assay used: immunoSEQ multiplex PCR; TCRdb lists only in-frame clones, some missing. The table lists around 93,000 clones, about 93% of them singletons. Whole-study findings and limits: There was an association between peak levels of circulating GvH clones and early post-transplant HvG declines. Investigators detected GvH clones in recipient marrow, with some emerging earlier in ileum or blood. Some patients had graft-donor T cell macrochimerism, and their allografts showed high graft-versus-host to host-versus-graft clonal ratios.

The specimen comprised unstimulated CD8+ T cells sorted from spleen or lymph node cells, sampled before intestinal transplant. The TCR sequence derives from a human donor who received an intestinal transplant. The chain employs TRBV7-2 and TRBJ2-7, with D tentatively TRBD1 (6 bases). The CDR3 sequence: CASSLLGAPGRYEQYF. Here the CDR3 DNA reads TGTGCCAGCAGCTTATTGGGGGCACCCGGCCGCTACGAGCAGTACTTC. Together with reference TRBV7-2 and TRBJ2-7, the CDR3 gives the full variable domain: GAGVSQSPSNKVTEKGKDVELRCDPISGHTALYWYRQSLGQGLEFLIYFQGNSAPDKSGLPSDRFSAERTGGSVSTLTIQRTQQEDSAVYLCASSLLGAPGRYEQYFGPGTRLTVT.